Below, 29 T cell receptor beta chains from the same sample are listed, as sequenced in a study of blood T cell repertoires in COVID-19. Some clones are missing from TCRdb's copy, which holds only in-frame ones; the method was immunoSEQ multiplex PCR. The data contain 400,000 or so clones, 70% to 90% of them singletons. Specimen: peripheral blood. All receptors derive from a man younger than 30 with COVID-19, enrolled during active disease.

J is TRBJ2-1 and V is TRBV28; 13 bases line up with TRBD2. There are 13 residues in the CDR3. Unmatched junction bases numbered 4, after V lost 10 bases and J lost 7 bases. The germline V gene has CDR1 MDHEN and CDR2 SYDVKM. CDR3 in amino acids: CATRTSGRNEQFF. CDR3 DNA: TGTGCCACCAGGACTAGCGGGAGAAATGAGCAGTTCTTC.

The chain uses TRBV18 and TRBJ2-3, with D unresolved. V gave up 2 bases and J gave up 9 bases, with 12 bases separating them. Germline V gene data show CDR1 as KGHSH and CDR2 as LQKENI. The CDR3 extends over 13 amino acids. The DNA for the CDR3 is TGTGCCAGCTCACCAGGTTGGCTGGAGACGCAGTATTTT. As protein: CASSPGWLETQYF.

J is TRBJ2-3 and V is TRBV11-2; TRBD2 aligns across 15 bases. The CDR3 extends over 17 amino acids. V trimming: 5 bases; J trimming: 6 bases; junction bases outside the gene matches: 9. The germline V gene encodes CDR1 SGHAT and CDR2 FQNNGV. The CDR3 bases are TGTGCCAGCAGCACCGGGACTAGCGGGGGGTGGTTGGATACGCAGTATTTT. Amino acid sequence: CASSTGTSGGWLDTQYF.

This clone was seen a handful of times. This chain connects TRBV5-8 to TRBJ1-2; 7 bases are shared with TRBD1. The junction had 18 bases not matched to a gene; V was cut back by 4 bases and J by 3 bases. This CDR3 is 18 amino acids long. In germline, CDR1 is SGHTS, CDR2 YDEGEE. The CDR3 spells CASSNRSGQSLNDYGYTF. The CDR3 bases are TGTGCCAGCAGCAACAGATCGGGACAGAGTTTAAACGACTATGGCTACACCTTC.

The chain combines TRBV6-5 with TRBJ2-7; 8 bases agree with TRBD1. V shed 5 bases, J shed 6 bases, and the junction held 9 bases outside the gene matches. CDR3 size: 14 residues. Germline lookup yields CDR1 MNHEY and CDR2 SVGAGI. The CDR3 spells CASSLTGDISEQYF. CDR3 in DNA: TGTGCCAGCAGTCTGACAGGGGATATTTCCGAGCAGTACTTC.

The chain uses TRBV7-2 and TRBJ2-2, with 13 bases identical to TRBD2. CDR3 length: 15 residues. V shed 5 bases, J shed 13 bases, and the junction held 10 bases outside the gene matches. Germline lookup yields CDR1 SGHTA and CDR2 FQGNSA. Written as DNA, the CDR3 is TGTGCCAGCAGCGCGGGACTAGCGGGGTTAGAAGGGCTGTTTTTT. Amino acid sequence: CASSAGLAGLEGLFF.

This chain links TRBV20-1 with TRBJ2-4, with a weak D call TRBD2 (5 bases). The germline V gene has CDR1 DFQATT and CDR2 SNEGSKA (reference sequence). Trimming shortened V by 3 bases and J by 0 bases, and 12 bases separated the two germline ends. The CDR3 covers 15 residues. The DNA for the CDR3 is TGCAGTGCTAGTTCCGGGGTAATAGCCAAAAACATTCAGTACTTC. Its protein is CSASSGVIAKNIQYF.

The chain links TRBV5-1 to TRBJ2-3, with D perhaps matching TRBD2 (6 bases). V lost 4 bases and J lost 7, with 10 bases in between. Germline CDR1 SGHRS, CDR2 YFSETQ. This CDR3 contains 12 residues. The DNA of the CDR3 is TGCGCCAGCAGCCGGGACTCATATACGCAGTATTTT. Translation: CASSRDSYTQYF.

The genes are TRBV6-5 and TRBJ1-4, with a possible D match to TRBD1 (5 bases). Between the trimmed V and J ends, which lost 4 bases and 5 bases, there was a span of 11 bases. The CDR3 covers 14 residues. CDR1 MNHEY and CDR2 SVGAGI come from the germline V gene. The CDR3 is CASSSSGGNEKLFF. CDR3 DNA: TGTGCCAGCAGTTCATCTGGGGGGAATGAAAAACTGTTTTTT.

The V and J genes are TRBV5-4 and TRBJ2-1, with 8 bases identical to TRBD1. The CDR3 spans 16 residues. V was pared by 4 bases and J by 9 bases, with 15 bases of the junction left unmatched. The germline gives CDR1 SGHNT, CDR2 YYREEE (reference sequence). CDR3 in DNA: TGTGCCAGCAGCACAATTGACAGGGGACGGAGTGGTGAGCAGTTCTTC. Its translation: CASSTIDRGRSGEQFF.

This chain connects TRBV27 to TRBJ2-7; D not resolved. This CDR3 has 13 residues. Between the trimmed V and J ends, which lost 11 bases and 1 base, there was a span of 15 bases. CDR1 and CDR2 from the germline V gene are MNHEY and SMNVEV (reference sequence). CDR3 bases: TGTGCCTGGCGGTATTTACTTTCCTACGAGCAGTACTTC. This translates into CAWRYLLSYEQYF.

V is TRBV3-1 (or the pseudogene TRBV3-2) and J is TRBJ2-5, with TRBD1 matching over 11 bases. This CDR3 region has 17 residues. Losses at the gene ends were 4 bases for V and 5 bases for J; bases not matched to a gene: 12. The V gene's germline CDR1 is LGHDT and CDR2 YNNKEL (reference sequence). The DNA of the CDR3 is TGTGCCAGCAGCCGGGGGACAGGGGGACCTTCGCCCGAGACCCAGTACTTC. Translating gives CASSRGTGGPSPETQYF.

The chain is built from TRBV23-1 and TRBJ2-7, with D perhaps TRBD2 (5 bases). TRBV23-1 qualifies as an ORF whose function is uncertain. The V and J ends lost 1 base and 6 bases respectively, with 13 bases between them. This CDR3 is built from 14 residues. For the CDR3, the DNA is TGCGCCAGCAGTCAATGGAGGTTTCCTGGCGAGCAGTACTTC. This encodes CASSQWRFPGEQYF.

This clone occurred a few times. CDR3 sequence: CASSQDMLSAEQFF. In nucleotides, the CDR3 is TGTGCCAGCAGCCAAGATATGTTGAGCGCTGAGCAGTTCTTC. The chain joins TRBV4-2 to TRBJ2-1; D call uncertain. The CDR3 sequence is 14 residues long. Trimming shortened V by 0 bases and J by 9 bases, and 12 bases separated the two germline ends. From germline, CDR1 is LGHNA and CDR2 YNFKEQ.

This chain connects TRBV7-9 to TRBJ2-5; weak D call: TRBD1 (6 bases). The CDR3 is made up of 18 amino acids. The germline V and J ends were trimmed by 3 bases and 2 bases, with 22 bases remaining between them. Germline V gene data show CDR1 as SEHNR and CDR2 as FQNEAQ (reference sequence). The CDR3 DNA is TGTGCCAGCAGCTTCGGACAGCGACGCAACCTCTCACAAGAGACCCAGTACTTC. This codes for CASSFGQRRNLSQETQYF.

The chain couples TRBV5-4 to TRBJ1-6; 9 bases agree with TRBD1. The germline gives CDR1 SGHNT, CDR2 YYREEE (reference sequence). The CDR3 has 14 amino acids. V was clipped by 4 bases and J by 8 bases; unmatched bases: 4. The CDR3 spells CASSPRTGDSPLHF. The CDR3 coding sequence is TGTGCCAGCAGCCCGAGGACAGGGGATTCACCCCTCCACTTT. The full variable domain, completed using reference TRBV5-4 and TRBJ1-6, is ETGVTQSPTHLIKTRGQQVTLRCSSQSGHNTVSWYQQALGQGPQFIFQYYREEENGRGNFPPRFSGLQFPNYSSELNVNALELDDSALYLCASSPRTGDSPLHFGNGTRLTVT.

The chain couples TRBV28 to TRBJ1-1; 8 nucleotides match TRBD1. Germline loops: CDR1 MDHEN, CDR2 SYDVKM. The CDR3 loop spans 14 amino acids. Trimming took 3 bases from V and 5 from J; bases not matched to a gene: 5. CDR3 nucleotide sequence: TGTGCCAGCAGTTTGGACAGGGTGAGGACTGAAGCTTTCTTT. It is translated as CASSLDRVRTEAFF. Variable domain in full (rest from reference TRBV28 and TRBJ1-1): DVKVTQSSRYLVKRTGEKVFLECVQDMDHENMFWYRQDPGLGLRLIYFSYDVKMKEKGDIPEGYSVSREKKERFSLILESASTNQTSMYLCASSLDRVRTEAFFGQGTRLTVV.

The CDR3 reads CASSQYIGTPSTGELFF. The CDR3 DNA is TGTGCCAGCAGCCAATACATAGGGACACCAAGTACCGGGGAGCTGTTTTTT. V is TRBV4-2 and J is TRBJ2-2, with D maybe TRBD1 (6 bases). The V gene's germline CDR1 is LGHNA and CDR2 YNFKEQ. Trimming cost V 2 bases and J 5 bases, with 18 bases left between them. The CDR3 extends over 17 amino acids.

The chain joins TRBV11-2 to TRBJ1-1, with a possible D match to TRBD1 (6 bases). This CDR3 is built from 12 residues. V shed 5 bases and J shed 6 bases, with 10 bases lying between them. The V gene's germline CDR1 is SGHAT and CDR2 FQNNGV. CDR3 protein: CASSPGTSEAFF. In DNA form, the CDR3 reads TGTGCCAGCAGCCCGGGGACATCTGAAGCTTTCTTT. Complete variable domain (other parts from reference TRBV11-2 and TRBJ1-1): EAGVAQSPRYKIIEKRQSVAFWCNPISGHATLYWYQQILGQGPKLLIQFQNNGVVDDSQLPKDRFSAERLKGVDSTLKIQPAKLEDSAVYLCASSPGTSEAFFGQGTRLTVV.

The V call is TRBV12-2, the J call TRBJ2-2; the table's D gene call, TRBD1, was not cross checked with the DNA. TRBV12-2 is classified as a pseudogene. The CDR3 spans 16 residues. The CDR3 DNA follows: TGTGCAAGTCGCTTAGCAGGGGCCGGACGATTCGGGGAGCTGTTTTTT. It translates to CASRLAGAGRFGELFF.

The J gene is TRBJ2-3, the V gene TRBV24-1, with 7 bases lining up with TRBD2. CDR1 is KGHDR, CDR2 SFDVKD, per germline. The CDR3 loop spans 15 amino acids. With V trimmed by 3 bases and J by 6 bases, 8 bases remained unmatched. CDR3 in DNA: TGTGCCACCAGTGATAGCGGGAACCTCGAGGATACGCAGTATTTT. Amino acid sequence: CATSDSGNLEDTQYF.

The genes are TRBV29-1 and TRBJ1-2, with D perhaps TRBD1 (6 bases). Germline V CDR1 and CDR2: SQVTM, ANQGSEA. V lost 0 bases and J lost 0, with 20 bases in between. The CDR3 spans 18 residues. CDR3 DNA sequence: TGCAGCGTTGAAGACCGGACAGCTTACGGAACCTCTAACTATGGCTACACCTTC. It codes for CSVEDRTAYGTSNYGYTF.

J is TRBJ2-3 and V is TRBV7-9; 13 nucleotides agree with TRBD2. Germline loops: CDR1 SEHNR, CDR2 FQNEAQ (reference sequence). Trimming removed 7 bases from V and 5 bases from J; junction bases left unmatched: 6. The CDR3 is made up of 15 amino acids. Here the CDR3 reads CASIGTSGIEDTQYF. The CDR3 DNA sequence: TGTGCCAGCATCGGGACTAGCGGGATCGAAGATACGCAGTATTTT.

J is TRBJ2-7 and V is TRBV10-3; 10 nucleotides match TRBD2. CDR3 size: 15 residues. Germline values: CDR1 ENHRY, CDR2 SYGVKD. Trimming took 6 bases from V and 4 from J; bases not matched to a gene: 9. CDR3 sequence: CAISAIAGGNYEQYF. In DNA, the CDR3 is TGTGCCATCAGCGCGATAGCGGGAGGAAATTACGAGCAGTACTTC.

The chain uses TRBV6-5 and TRBJ1-5; D perhaps matches TRBD1 (5 bases). Germline V gives CDR1 MNHEY, CDR2 SVGAGI. V was cut by 6 bases and J by 4 bases, with 16 bases left in between. This CDR3 spans 15 amino acids. The CDR3 reads CASSNRDSRNQPQHF. CDR3 DNA: TGTGCCAGCAGCAATCGGGACTCCAGAAATCAGCCCCAGCATTTT.

This clone was seen more than once but under ten times. The chain is built from TRBV29-1 and TRBJ2-2, with TRBD2 as a possible D gene (5 bases). The germline V gene has CDR1 SQVTM and CDR2 ANQGSEA. The CDR3 consists of 13 residues. The V end lost 8 bases, the J end lost 2 bases, and 12 bases lay between the germline ends. The chain's CDR3 is CSIDGENTGELFF. As DNA, the CDR3 is TGCAGCATCGACGGGGAAAACACCGGGGAGCTGTTTTTT.

The gene calls are TRBV5-1 and TRBJ2-1, with D perhaps matching TRBD1 (6 bases). Trimming pared 4 bases from V and 0 bases from J, leaving 11 bases between. Germline V lookup: CDR1 SGHRS, CDR2 YFSETQ. The CDR3 totals 15 residues. The CDR3, as DNA: TGCGCCAGCAGCCCCAGAGGGGGCTCCTACAATGAGCAGTTCTTC. Its translation: CASSPRGGSYNEQFF.

The gene calls are TRBV5-1 and TRBJ1-5, with TRBD1 as a possible D gene (6 bases). Between the trimmed V and J ends, which lost 0 bases and 0 bases, there was a span of 7 bases. The CDR3 runs to 15 residues. Germline V CDR1 and CDR2: SGHRS, YFSETQ. In nucleotides, the CDR3 is TGCGCCAGCAGCTTGGGACAGGATAGCAATCAGCCCCAGCATTTT. Its protein is CASSLGQDSNQPQHF.

V gene TRBV10-3 combines with J gene TRBJ2-3, with 10 nucleotides matching TRBD2. Trimming cost V 8 bases and J 5 bases; bases outside gene matches: 7. Per germline, CDR1 ENHRY and CDR2 SYGVKD. The CDR3 is made up of 14 amino acids. CDR3 sequence: CAISPAGGQDTQYF. CDR3 coding DNA: TGTGCCATCTCCCCAGCGGGGGGGCAAGATACGCAGTATTTT.